The clone carrying this T cell receptor (beta chain) showed up many times. In the original workflow: TCRs per sample had a median of approximately 100,000 and ranged from about 23,224 to 700,000. TCRdb analysed the RACE reads with MiXCR anew, one entry per CDR3 protein. TCRdb's processing, not the authors', yielded these V and J calls. Seen here are around 65,000 distinct CDR3 sequences, about 6% observed once, and the top ten hold 3.4%. This entry belongs to a study of human T cells and chemical hapten exposure. Time point reported: healthy volunteer bleed at 6 weeks. The authors extracted total RNA from unfractionated whole blood. With V trimmed by 3 bases and J by 0 bases, 2 bases remained unmatched. The CDR3 is made up of 15 amino acids. The germline CDR1 and CDR2 sequences are SEHNR and FQNEAQ (reference sequence).

This TCR was sampled from a female donor in good health. Some clones in this sample may be carry-over from other donors' samples. The sequencing sample was made of whole blood. This chain joins TRBV7-9 and TRBJ2-7, with 10 nucleotides matching TRBD2. The CDR3 is CASSFLAGASYEQYF. For the CDR3, the DNA is TGTGCCAGCAGCTTTCTAGCGGGGGCCTCCTACGAGCAGTACTTC.